What follows are 18 T cell receptor beta chains derived from one specimen sequenced in a study of response to subunit inactivated influenza vaccine. TCRdb re-called the RT-PCR reads with MiXCR, one entry per CDR3 protein. The sample shows under 850,000 distinct CDR3 sequences, about a fifth of them seen only once. The source was PBMCs from blood, collected 4 to 6 days after vaccination. The receptors originated from a man between 50 and 59 years old who received an inactivated influenza vaccine.

The CDR3 reads CASSSPLPPGTYNEQFF. The DNA for the CDR3 is TGTGCCAGCAGTTCGCCCCTACCCCCGGGCACCTACAATGAGCAGTTCTTC. This rearrangement joins TRBV28 to TRBJ2-1; D unclear. CDR1 is MDHEN, CDR2 SYDVKM, per germline. This CDR3 comprises 17 residues. Trimming cost V 4 bases and J 2 bases, with 18 bases left between them.

As regards this clonotype: The CDR3 carries no conserved terminal phenylalanine or tryptophan, so it likely arises from a read error. J is TRBJ2-7 and V is TRBV7-3; TRBD2 agrees at 12 bases. J gave up 8 bases and V 5 bases, and 7 bases lay outside the gene matches. CDR3 length: 14 residues. Germline CDR1 and CDR2: SGHTA and FQGTGA. CDR3: CASSPLAGGAQQYY. The CDR3 DNA is TGTGCCAGCAGCCCCCTAGCGGGGGGGGCTCAGCAGTACTAC.

J is TRBJ1-1 and V is TRBV12-5; D not certain. The CDR3 extends over 12 amino acids. V lost 2 bases to trimming and J lost 1 base, with 2 bases between them. Per germline, CDR1 LGHNT and CDR2 FRNRAP. In nucleotides, the CDR3 is TGTGCTAGTGGTTTGCAGAACACTGAAGCTTTCTTT. This codes for CASGLQNTEAFF.

The chain uses TRBV7-9 and TRBJ2-1; 7 bases agree with TRBD2. CDR1 and CDR2 (germline): SEHNR, FQNEAQ (reference sequence). Trimming removed 3 bases from V and 5 bases from J; junction bases left unmatched: 7. The CDR3 runs 15 residues. The CDR3 DNA sequence: TGTGCCAGCAGCTTCCGGCGCGGGGGAGACAATGAGCAGTTCTTC. Its translation is CASSFRRGGDNEQFF.

This clonotype has ten or more counts. The chain uses TRBV20-1 and TRBJ1-2; unclear D gene. V lost 0 bases and J lost 2, with 13 bases in between. CDR3 length equals 15 residues. From germline, CDR1 is DFQATT and CDR2 SNEGSKA (reference sequence). CDR3 sequence: CSAREVSNTNYGYTF. DNA of the CDR3: TGCAGTGCTAGAGAAGTCAGCAATACCAACTATGGCTACACCTTC.

The chain uses TRBV6-5 and TRBJ2-2; possibly TRBD2 for D (5 bases). Trimming cost V 4 bases and J 0 bases, with 12 bases left between them. This CDR3 comprises 16 residues. CDR1 and CDR2 from the germline V gene are MNHEY and SVGAGI. The CDR3 is CASSSGLLANTGELFF. Written as DNA, the CDR3 is TGTGCCAGCAGTTCAGGACTCCTAGCGAACACCGGGGAGCTGTTTTTT.

This clonotype showed up just a few times. The chain employs TRBV24-1 and TRBJ1-1; 8 nucleotides line up with TRBD1. Germline CDR1 KGHDR, CDR2 SFDVKD. The CDR3 is 17 residues long. With V trimmed by 4 bases and J by 0 bases, 9 bases remained unmatched. DNA for the CDR3: TGTGCCACCAGTGAGACCGGGACAGGTTTCATGAACACTGAAGCTTTCTTT. Its protein is CATSETGTGFMNTEAFF.

This clonotype was seen more than once but under ten times. The chain has TRBV7-9 and TRBJ2-2; maybe TRBD1 (5 bases). The CDR3 is made up of 16 amino acids. Trimming cost V 2 bases and J 7 bases, with 17 bases left between them. Germline CDR1 and CDR2: SEHNR and FQNEAQ (reference sequence). CDR3 residues: CASSLQGPGVGGELFF. CDR3 in DNA: TGTGCCAGCAGCTTACAGGGTCCAGGAGTCGGCGGGGAGCTGTTTTTT.

The sample holds a few counts of this clonotype. The chain links TRBV12-3 or TRBV12-4 to TRBJ2-7; 9 positions agree with TRBD1. The CDR3 covers 13 residues. Trimming took 8 bases from V and 5 from J; bases not matched to a gene: 7. DNA for the CDR3: TGTGCCAGCGGGGGGACAGGGATCAACGAGCAGTACTTC. Amino acids: CASGGTGINEQYF.

The chain uses TRBV11-3 and TRBJ2-3; the D is unclear. The CDR3 has 13 residues. Per the germline V gene, CDR1 is SGHNT and CDR2 is YENEEA. Trimming left V 2 bases short and J 6 bases short, with 9 bases between. CDR3 in DNA: TGTGCCAGCAGCTTATGGAAAGCGGATACGCAGTATTTT. This encodes CASSLWKADTQYF.

The chain combines TRBV6-6 with TRBJ1-2; TRBD1 matches 7 bases. Germline values: CDR1 MNHNY, CDR2 SVGAGI (reference sequence). CDR3 size: 11 residues. V lost 9 bases, J lost 6 bases, and 4 bases stayed unmatched. The CDR3 nucleotides are TGTGCCAGTAATCAGGGGGATGGCTACACCTTC. Translating gives CASNQGDGYTF.

This chain joins TRBV7-9 and TRBJ1-2; D is undetermined. This CDR3 has 13 amino acids. CDR1 SEHNR and CDR2 FQNEAQ come from the germline V gene (reference sequence). The germline V and J ends were trimmed by 3 bases and 6 bases, with 11 bases remaining between them. CDR3 in DNA: TGTGCCAGCAGCTTGGGCCAGACCAATGGCTACACCTTC. Protein: CASSLGQTNGYTF.

V and J are TRBV7-6 and TRBJ2-1, with unresolved D. CDR1 and CDR2 (germline): SGHVS, FNYEAQ. V was trimmed by 2 bases and J by 8 bases, leaving 7 bases between them. This CDR3 region has 12 residues. The CDR3 region is CASSLFRDEQFF. The CDR3 coding sequence is TGTGCCAGCAGCTTATTTCGGGATGAGCAGTTCTTC.

In this sample, this clonotype turned up many times. The chain uses TRBV6-2 or TRBV6-3 and TRBJ2-5; D gene ambiguous. Germline CDR1 and CDR2: MNHEY and SVGEGT. This CDR3 has 13 amino acids. V was trimmed by 6 bases and J by 1 base, leaving 9 bases between them. The DNA for the CDR3 is TGTGCCAGCAGCCGTGACCCCCAAGAGACCCAGTACTTC. The encoded protein is CASSRDPQETQYF.

This clonotype has just a few counts. The chain employs TRBV20-1 and TRBJ2-2; D gene uncertain. The V end lost 3 bases, the J end lost 2 bases, and 10 bases lay between the germline ends. The CDR3 spans 14 residues. Per germline, CDR1 DFQATT and CDR2 SNEGSKA (reference sequence). The CDR3 loop is CSARRGANTGELFF. The CDR3 DNA reads TGCAGTGCTAGGCGCGGAGCCAACACCGGGGAGCTGTTTTTT.

Only a few counts were recorded for this clonotype. The chain uses TRBV7-2 and TRBJ1-5; no clear D. The V and J ends lost 0 bases and 3 bases respectively, with 9 bases between them. The CDR3 extends over 15 amino acids. CDR1 and CDR2 from the germline V gene are SGHTA and FQGNSA. CDR3 loop: CASSLAHGNNQPQHF. In nucleotides, the CDR3 is TGTGCCAGCAGCTTAGCGCATGGGAACAATCAGCCCCAGCATTTT.

This clonotype was observed a handful of times. V gene TRBV3-1 combines with J gene TRBJ2-4; D may correspond to TRBD1 or TRBD2 (5 bases each). CDR3 length: 14 amino acids. V was pared by 3 bases and J by 9 bases, with 15 bases between. Germline V gene sequence: CDR1 LGHDT, CDR2 YNNKEL (reference sequence). The CDR3 sequence is CASSQGPSRGIQYF. DNA for the CDR3: TGTGCCAGCAGCCAGGGACCGAGCCGTGGCATTCAGTACTTC.

J is TRBJ2-7 and V is TRBV7-2, with 10 bases identical to TRBD2. J lost 0 bases, V lost 5 bases, and 7 bases had no gene match. The CDR3 runs 16 residues. Per germline, CDR1 SGHTA and CDR2 FQGNSA. The CDR3 region is CASSLLAGKSSYEQYF. CDR3 coding DNA: TGTGCCAGCAGCCTACTAGCGGGGAAGAGCTCCTACGAGCAGTACTTC.